These 32 T cell receptor beta chains came from one sample sequenced in a study of blood T cell repertoires in COVID-19. The table came from immunoSEQ multiplex PCR; TCRdb's copy has only in-frame clones and leaves some out. This sample yields roughly 200,000 clones, of which about 81% are seen a single time; about 10% belongs to the top ten. Sequencing was performed on peripheral blood. The source is a woman over 75 with COVID-19, enrolled during active disease.

V usage is TRBV27 and J usage is TRBJ1-2, with 7 nucleotides matching TRBD1. The CDR3 covers 15 residues. Germline CDR1 MNHEY, CDR2 SMNVEV (reference sequence). The V segment lost 4 bases and the J segment 4 bases; nucleotides outside the gene matches: 9. In DNA, the CDR3 is TGTGCCAGCAGTTGGACCCTAACAGGGGTCTATGGCTACACCTTC. Translation gives CASSWTLTGVYGYTF.

The chain employs TRBV19 and TRBJ2-7; D might be TRBD2 (5 bases). With 5 bases removed from V and 1 base from J, the gap between germline ends came to 12 bases. The germline V gene encodes CDR1 LNHDA and CDR2 SQIVND (reference sequence). The CDR3 is made up of 14 amino acids. Here the CDR3 reads CASSPKLVSYEQYF. For the CDR3, the DNA is TGTGCCAGTAGTCCCAAACTAGTGTCCTACGAGCAGTACTTC.

The chain uses TRBV28 and TRBJ1-2; 12 positions agree with TRBD1. The CDR3 spans 14 residues. Germline CDR1 and CDR2: MDHEN and SYDVKM. Losses at the gene ends were 4 bases for V and 8 bases for J; bases not matched to a gene: 5. The CDR3 DNA follows: TGTGCCAGCAGTTCGGGACAGGGGGCAGAAGGCTACACCTTC. Its protein is CASSSGQGAEGYTF.

J is TRBJ2-7 and V is TRBV28; D is possibly TRBD2 (6 bases). The CDR3 contains 15 residues. Germline V gene lookup returns CDR1 MDHEN and CDR2 SYDVKM. The V and J ends lost 6 bases and 7 bases respectively, with 22 bases between them. The CDR3: CASRISVGGREEQYF. CDR3 sequence (DNA): TGTGCCAGCAGAATCTCTGTCGGGGGAAGGGAAGAGCAGTACTTC.

As regards this clone: Relative to the germline gene, one junction end is altered; a read error may explain this. The chain couples TRBV7-7 to TRBJ2-1; D gene unclear. The CDR3 is 14 amino acids. Germline values: CDR1 SSHAT, CDR2 FNYEAQ (reference sequence). CDR3 residues: CASSLSGVNNEQFF. In DNA form, the CDR3 reads TGTGCTAGCAGCTTATCTGGAGTTAACAATGAGCAGTTCTTC.

This chain links TRBV10-3 with TRBJ1-2, with TRBD1 matching over 12 bases. The CDR3 length is 17 residues. Trimming took 0 bases from V and 4 from J; bases not matched to a gene: 6. CDR1 ENHRY and CDR2 SYGVKD come from the germline V gene. CDR3 amino acids: CAISESRDRGPGYGYTF. The CDR3 DNA reads as TGTGCCATCAGTGAGTCCCGGGACAGGGGGCCGGGCTATGGCTACACCTTC.

The chain employs TRBV2 and TRBJ2-5, with 8 positions matching TRBD2. Losses at the gene ends were 6 bases for V and 5 bases for J; bases not matched to a gene: 5. In germline, CDR1 is SNHLY, CDR2 FYNNEI. This CDR3 contains 13 residues. The CDR3 is CASSPGLGETQYF. The CDR3 coding sequence is TGTGCCAGCAGCCCGGGACTAGGGGAGACCCAGTACTTC.

The chain has TRBV5-6 and TRBJ1-2; D gene uncertain. The CDR3 extends over 15 amino acids. Trimming left V 7 bases short and J 4 bases short, with 20 bases between. CDR1 and CDR2 (germline): SGHDT, YYEEEE. CDR3 sequence (DNA): TGTGCCAGCTTGGGTCGGGAGGTGTCTTTCTATGGCTACACCTTC. This sequence encodes CASLGREVSFYGYTF.

The genes are TRBV7-2 and TRBJ1-2; 8 bases are shared with TRBD1. This CDR3 spans 16 amino acids. After removal of 0 bases from V and 6 bases from J, the junction contained 9 bases not matched to a gene. Germline loops: CDR1 SGHTA, CDR2 FQGNSA. CDR3 sequence: CASSLAGQGAVHGYTF. For the CDR3, the DNA is TGTGCCAGCAGCTTAGCGGGGCAGGGGGCCGTACATGGCTACACCTTC.

The chain employs TRBV9 and TRBJ2-2; no reliable D call. The V gene's germline CDR1 is SGDLS and CDR2 YYNGEE. Trimming cost V 2 bases and J 0 bases, with 5 bases left between them. This CDR3 has 14 amino acids. Here the CDR3 reads CASSVNTNTGELFF. DNA for the CDR3: TGTGCCAGCAGCGTCAACACGAACACCGGGGAGCTGTTTTTT.

V usage is TRBV5-4 and J usage is TRBJ2-1; 8 bases match TRBD1. V lost 2 bases, J lost 4 bases, and 5 bases stayed unmatched. The CDR3 spans 15 residues. CDR1 and CDR2 (germline): SGHNT, YYREEE (reference sequence). The DNA of the CDR3 is TGTGCCAGCAGCTTAGGGACAGGCGCATACAATGAGCAGTTCTTC. Translated, it gives CASSLGTGAYNEQFF.

J is TRBJ2-5 and V is TRBV29-1; 12 nucleotides match TRBD2. V trimming: 7 bases; J trimming: 5 bases; junction bases outside the gene matches: 5. Germline V gene sequence: CDR1 SQVTM, CDR2 ANQGSEA. The CDR3 sequence is 13 residues long. CDR3 residues: CSALLAGGETQYF. In DNA, the CDR3 is TGCAGCGCCCTACTAGCGGGAGGTGAGACCCAGTACTTC.

The genes are TRBV7-9 and TRBJ2-5; D is perhaps TRBD2 (5 bases). The CDR3 has 14 amino acids. Germline values: CDR1 SEHNR, CDR2 FQNEAQ (reference sequence). V lost 1 base and J 5 bases, leaving 11 bases between the germline ends. CDR3 DNA: TGTGCCAGCAGCTTAGGAATAGCGAGGGAGACCCAGTACTTC. This encodes CASSLGIARETQYF.

This clone appeared a single time. This sequence joins TRBV5-4 and TRBJ1-2; D gene uncertain. The CDR3 runs to 13 residues. Trimming stripped 4 bases from V and 3 bases from J, with 10 bases between. The V gene's germline CDR1 is SGHNT and CDR2 YYREEE (reference sequence). CDR3 in amino acids: CASSLEIYYGYTF. CDR3 nucleotide sequence: TGTGCCAGCAGCCTAGAGATATACTATGGCTACACCTTC. Complete variable domain (other parts from reference TRBV5-4 and TRBJ1-2): ETGVTQSPTHLIKTRGQQVTLRCSSQSGHNTVSWYQQALGQGPQFIFQYYREEENGRGNFPPRFSGLQFPNYSSELNVNALELDDSALYLCASSLEIYYGYTFGSGTRLTVV.

This clone appeared a single time. This chain links TRBV11-3 with TRBJ2-7; D is possibly TRBD1 (5 bases). V was shortened by 0 bases and J by 1 base, with 10 bases between the two germline ends. Germline CDR1 SGHNT, CDR2 YENEEA. This CDR3 contains 15 residues. Here the CDR3 reads CASSLEQVGSYEQYF. Here the CDR3 DNA reads TGTGCCAGCAGCTTAGAACAGGTTGGGTCCTACGAGCAGTACTTC.

The chain links TRBV28 to TRBJ1-2; no firm D call. The CDR3 totals 12 residues. Germline V gene sequence: CDR1 MDHEN, CDR2 SYDVKM. V lost 6 bases and J 5 bases, leaving 10 bases between the germline ends. The CDR3, as DNA: TGTGCCAGCAGCATAGAACTTTATGGCTACACCTTC. It specifies CASSIELYGYTF.

This clone was recorded many times. This chain uses TRBV5-5 with TRBJ2-2, with 8 bases lining up with TRBD2. V trimming: 4 bases; J trimming: 0 bases; junction bases outside the gene matches: 11. The germline CDR1 and CDR2 sequences are SGHKS and YYEKEE (reference sequence). There are 18 residues in the CDR3. CDR3 in amino acids: CASSRTSGRGTNTGELFF. The CDR3 DNA reads TGTGCCAGCAGCCGTACCAGCGGGAGAGGGACGAACACCGGGGAGCTGTTTTTT.

The V gene is TRBV3-1 (or the pseudogene TRBV3-2), the J gene TRBJ2-2; tentatively, D is TRBD2 (6 bases). Germline-derived CDR1 and CDR2 are LGHDT and YNNKEL (reference sequence). This CDR3 is built from 15 residues. V gave up 4 bases and J gave up 3 bases, with 12 bases separating them. For the CDR3, the DNA is TGTGCCAGCAGCCTGGGGACTTTCGACACCGGGGAGCTGTTTTTT. Translating it yields CASSLGTFDTGELFF.

This chain connects TRBV2 to TRBJ1-6; 7 bases are a match to TRBD1. V lost 6 bases to trimming and J lost 10 bases; unmatched junction nucleotides: 9. The CDR3 runs 14 residues. Germline loops: CDR1 SNHLY, CDR2 FYNNEI. This chain's CDR3 is CASSQLTGDSPLHF. CDR3 coding DNA: TGTGCCAGCAGCCAATTAACAGGGGACTCACCCCTCCACTTT. Combining the CDR3 with reference TRBV2 and TRBJ1-6 gives the whole variable domain EPEVTQTPSHQVTQMGQEVILRCVPISNHLYFYWYRQILGQKVEFLVSFYNNEISEKSEIFDDQFSVERPDGSNFTLKIRSTKLEDSAMYFCASSQLTGDSPLHFGNGTRLTVT.

The V and J genes are TRBV3-1 (or the pseudogene TRBV3-2) and TRBJ2-1; TRBD2 matches 7 bases. The CDR3 runs 14 residues. The V segment lost 3 bases and the J segment 7 bases; nucleotides outside the gene matches: 6. In germline, CDR1 is LGHDT, CDR2 YNNKEL (reference sequence). The CDR3 DNA sequence: TGTGCCAGCAGCCATGGGACTACGGCTAATGAGCAGTTCTTC. This codes for CASSHGTTANEQFF.

The chain employs TRBV11-3 and TRBJ2-3; D gene unclear. The ends were cut back, 1 base at V and 2 bases at J, with 10 bases in the middle. The CDR3 totals 15 residues. The V gene's germline CDR1 is SGHNT and CDR2 YENEEA. CDR3 protein: CASSLVGGITDTQYF. CDR3 nucleotide sequence: TGTGCCAGCAGCTTAGTCGGCGGCATCACAGATACGCAGTATTTT.

The chain has TRBV5-1 and TRBJ1-1; D remains unclear. Per germline, CDR1 SGHRS and CDR2 YFSETQ. V was cut by 1 base and J by 0 bases, with 4 bases left in between. The CDR3 spans 13 residues. The CDR3 loop is CASSLLLNTEAFF. CDR3 sequence (DNA): TGCGCCAGCAGCTTGCTCCTGAACACTGAAGCTTTCTTT. Filled out from reference TRBV5-1 and TRBJ1-1, the complete variable domain reads KAGVTQTPRYLIKTRGQQVTLSCSPISGHRSVSWYQQTPGQGLQFLFEYFSETQRNKGNFPGRFSGRQFSNSRSEMNVSTLELGDSALYLCASSLLLNTEAFFGQGTRLTVV.

The chain couples TRBV6-6 to TRBJ1-1; D may be TRBD1 (6 bases). Trimming left V 7 bases short and J 3 bases short, with 15 bases between. The CDR3 is 14 amino acids. Germline assignment: CDR1 MNHNY and CDR2 SVGAGI (reference sequence). CDR3 sequence reads: CASNDQGYDTEAFF. The CDR3 DNA reads TGTGCCAGCAATGATCAGGGGTACGACACTGAAGCTTTCTTT.

J is TRBJ2-3 and V is TRBV2; D possibly corresponds to TRBD2 (5 bases). Deletions cut 6 bases from V and 4 bases from J, with 14 bases between. In germline, CDR1 is SNHLY, CDR2 FYNNEI. This CDR3 is 14 amino acids long. Here the CDR3 reads CASSRDGVPDTQYF. The CDR3 nucleotides are TGTGCCAGCAGCCGTGACGGGGTCCCAGATACGCAGTATTTT.

This clone showed up just once. The J gene is TRBJ2-5, the V gene TRBV29-1, with TRBD2 matching 12 bases. V was clipped by 5 bases and J by 4 bases; unmatched bases: 5. The CDR3 consists of 14 residues. The germline CDR1 and CDR2 sequences are SQVTM and ANQGSEA. CDR3 region: CSVILAGGSETQYF. The CDR3 nucleotides read TGCAGCGTTATACTAGCGGGAGGCTCAGAGACCCAGTACTTC.

V is TRBV3-1 (or the pseudogene TRBV3-2) and J is TRBJ1-5; no firm D call. CDR1 is LGHDT, CDR2 YNNKEL, per germline (reference sequence). The CDR3 is made up of 13 amino acids. V lost 0 bases, J lost 7 bases, and 7 bases lay in between. The CDR3 coding sequence is TGTGCCAGCAGCCAAGATCGGGGACAGCCCCAGCATTTT. It encodes CASSQDRGQPQHF.

This clone was recorded once. V is TRBV6-1 and J is TRBJ2-2; TRBD1 matches at 8 bases. V shed 3 bases and J 5 bases; nucleotides not matched to a gene: 5. Germline CDR1 is MNHNS and CDR2 is SASEGT. The CDR3 is 15 amino acids. In DNA, the CDR3 is TGTGCCAGCAGTGACAGGGGGCGGGTAACCGGGGAGCTGTTTTTT. This codes for CASSDRGRVTGELFF.

The rearrangement joins TRBV3-1 (or the pseudogene TRBV3-2) to TRBJ2-3, with TRBD1 as a possible D gene (5 bases). The CDR3 has 15 residues. Germline V lookup: CDR1 LGHDT, CDR2 YNNKEL (reference sequence). Trimming cost V 4 bases and J 1 base, with 12 bases left between them. CDR3 nucleotides: TGTGCCAGCAGCCCCCCCAGGGCACGCACAGATACGCAGTATTTT. Amino acids: CASSPPRARTDTQYF.

This clone was seen a handful of times. The gene calls are TRBV7-2 and TRBJ2-3, with TRBD2 identical over 11 bases. Germline V gene lookup returns CDR1 SGHTA and CDR2 FQGNSA. Trimming at V came to 2 bases and at J to 7 bases, leaving 5 bases not matched to a gene. The CDR3 is 15 residues long. The DNA for the CDR3 is TGTGCCAGCAGCTTATTCCTAGCGGGAGGAAATACGCAGTATTTT. Translating gives CASSLFLAGGNTQYF.

V is TRBV2 and J is TRBJ2-3; D is ambiguous. Trimming cost V 1 base and J 0 bases, with 14 bases left between them. The CDR3 spans 17 residues. Per germline, CDR1 SNHLY and CDR2 FYNNEI. The CDR3, as DNA: TGTGCCAGCAGTGAAGAAGCCGCCGTTTCTAGCACAGATACGCAGTATTTT. Protein: CASSEEAAVSSTDTQYF.

This chain uses TRBV28 with TRBJ2-5, with 13 bases fitting TRBD2. Trimming took 5 bases from V and 0 from J; bases not matched to a gene: 6. This CDR3 has 17 amino acids. The germline V gene encodes CDR1 MDHEN and CDR2 SYDVKM. The DNA of the CDR3 is TGTGCCAGCAGTCGAGCCGGGACTAGCGGGAACCAAGAGACCCAGTACTTC. Protein product: CASSRAGTSGNQETQYF.

This clone appeared once. This chain uses TRBV6-1 with TRBJ2-7; tentative D call: TRBD1 (6 bases). Trimming pared 1 base from V and 3 bases from J, leaving 19 bases between. Germline assignment: CDR1 MNHNS and CDR2 SASEGT. The CDR3 runs 17 residues. CDR3 protein: CASSEVAGVDVGYEQYF. The DNA for the CDR3 is TGTGCCAGCAGTGAAGTGGCAGGGGTAGACGTTGGCTACGAGCAGTACTTC.